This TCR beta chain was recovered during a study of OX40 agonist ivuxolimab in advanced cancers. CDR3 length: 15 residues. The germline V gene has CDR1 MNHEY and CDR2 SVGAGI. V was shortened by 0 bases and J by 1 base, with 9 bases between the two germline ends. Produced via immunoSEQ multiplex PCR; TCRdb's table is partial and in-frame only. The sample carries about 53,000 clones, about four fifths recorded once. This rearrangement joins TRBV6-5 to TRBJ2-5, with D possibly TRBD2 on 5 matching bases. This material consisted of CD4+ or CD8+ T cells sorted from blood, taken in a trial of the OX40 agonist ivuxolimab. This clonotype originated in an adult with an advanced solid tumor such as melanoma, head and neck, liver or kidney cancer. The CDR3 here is CASSYSGRGQETQYF. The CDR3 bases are TGTGCCAGCAGTTACTCAGGGAGAGGCCAAGAGACCCAGTACTTC.